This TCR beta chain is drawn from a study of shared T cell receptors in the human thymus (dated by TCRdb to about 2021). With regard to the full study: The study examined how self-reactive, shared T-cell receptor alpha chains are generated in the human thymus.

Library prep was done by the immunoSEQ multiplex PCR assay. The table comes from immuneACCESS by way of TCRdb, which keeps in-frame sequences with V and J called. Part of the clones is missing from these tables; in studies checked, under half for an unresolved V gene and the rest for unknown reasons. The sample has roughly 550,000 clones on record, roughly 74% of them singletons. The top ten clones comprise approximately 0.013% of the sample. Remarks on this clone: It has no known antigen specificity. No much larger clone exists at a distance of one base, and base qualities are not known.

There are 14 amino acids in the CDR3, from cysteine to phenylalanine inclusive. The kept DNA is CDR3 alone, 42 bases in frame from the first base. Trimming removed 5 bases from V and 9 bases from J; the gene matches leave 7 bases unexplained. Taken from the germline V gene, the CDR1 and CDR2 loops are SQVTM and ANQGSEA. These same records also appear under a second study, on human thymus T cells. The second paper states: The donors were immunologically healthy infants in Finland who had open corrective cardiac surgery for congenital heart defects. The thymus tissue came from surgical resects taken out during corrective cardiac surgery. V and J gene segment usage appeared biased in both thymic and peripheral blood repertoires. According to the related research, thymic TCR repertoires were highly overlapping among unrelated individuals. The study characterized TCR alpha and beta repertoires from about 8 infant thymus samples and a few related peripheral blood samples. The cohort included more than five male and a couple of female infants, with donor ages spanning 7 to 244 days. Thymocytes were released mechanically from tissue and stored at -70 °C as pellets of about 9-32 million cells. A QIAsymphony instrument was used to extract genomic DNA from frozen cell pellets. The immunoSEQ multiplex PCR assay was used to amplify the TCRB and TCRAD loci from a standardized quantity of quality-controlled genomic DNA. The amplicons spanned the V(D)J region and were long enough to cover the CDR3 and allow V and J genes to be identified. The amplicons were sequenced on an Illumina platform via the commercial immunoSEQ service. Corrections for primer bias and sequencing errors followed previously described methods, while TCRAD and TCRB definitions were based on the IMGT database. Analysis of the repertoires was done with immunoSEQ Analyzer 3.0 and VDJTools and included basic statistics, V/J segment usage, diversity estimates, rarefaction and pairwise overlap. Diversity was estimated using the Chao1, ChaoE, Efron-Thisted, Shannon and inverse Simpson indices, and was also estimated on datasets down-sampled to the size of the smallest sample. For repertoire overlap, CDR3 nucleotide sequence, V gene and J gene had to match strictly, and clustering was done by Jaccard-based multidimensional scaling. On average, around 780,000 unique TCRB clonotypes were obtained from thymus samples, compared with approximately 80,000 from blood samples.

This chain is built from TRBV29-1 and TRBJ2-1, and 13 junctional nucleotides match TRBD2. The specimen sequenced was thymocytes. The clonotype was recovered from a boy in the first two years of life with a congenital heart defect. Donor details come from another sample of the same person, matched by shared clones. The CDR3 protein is CSVWTSGSRGEQFF. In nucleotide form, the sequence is TGCAGCGTTTGGACTAGCGGGAGTAGAGGTGAGCAGTTCTTC.